Listed below are T cell receptor beta chains from one sample, sequenced in a study of T cell responses to AZD1222 COVID-19 vaccine. Generated by immunoSEQ multiplex PCR, the TCRdb table keeps only in-frame clones and is missing some. The sample lists about 99,000 clones; over 70% were seen once. Sequencing was performed on peripheral blood, taken on day 0 of AZD1222 vaccination. The source is an adult in good health. Each CDR3 is given with its conserved first and last residue. A D gene is named only where the DNA matches it firmly. Clone size is not always given. Where it is, it says once, few, many or a class for expanded clones.

CDR3nt: TGCGCCAGCAGCCAAGGGTCAGGCACCATAACTGAAGCTTTCTTT
CDR3aa: CASSQGSGTITEAFF
d_gene: -
v_gene: TRBV4-3
j_gene: TRBJ1-1
abundance: -

CDR3nt: TGTGCCAGCAGCTTAGTTAATAATTCACCCCTCCACTTT
CDR3aa: CASSLVNNSPLHF
d_gene: -
v_gene: TRBV7-9
j_gene: TRBJ1-6
abundance: -

CDR3nt: TGCGCCAGCAGTGCTAGGGGGGGTGAAGCTTTCTTT
CDR3aa: CASSARGGEAFF
d_gene: -
v_gene: TRBV10-1
j_gene: TRBJ1-1
abundance: -

CDR3nt: TGTGCCAGCAGCCGGGGACTAGCGGGGACCCAAGAGACCCAGTACTTC
CDR3aa: CASSRGLAGTQETQYF
d_gene: TRBD2
v_gene: TRBV14
j_gene: TRBJ2-5
abundance: -

CDR3nt: TGTGCCAGCAGCTTAGAAAAAACCTACGAGCAGTACTTC
CDR3aa: CASSLEKTYEQYF
d_gene: -
v_gene: TRBV7-6
j_gene: TRBJ2-7
abundance: -

CDR3nt: TGTGCCAGCAGTTACTCGTACACGGGTTGGGGCTACACCTTC
CDR3aa: CASSYSYTGWGYTF
d_gene: -
v_gene: TRBV6-2/TRBV6-3
j_gene: TRBJ1-2
abundance: -

CDR3nt: TGTGCCAGCCTCCTCCGGGGGGAGTTCACAGATACGCAGTATTTT
CDR3aa: CASLLRGEFTDTQYF
d_gene: TRBD2
v_gene: TRBV28
j_gene: TRBJ2-3
abundance: -

CDR3nt: TGCGCCAGCAGCCCCGACGGGTTCGGCTACGAAGCTTTCTTT
CDR3aa: CASSPDGFGYEAFF
d_gene: -
v_gene: TRBV4-3
j_gene: TRBJ1-1
abundance: -

CDR3nt: TGCAGTGCGGGCTCCGGTGAGCAGTTCTTC
CDR3aa: CSAGSGEQFF
d_gene: -
v_gene: TRBV20-1
j_gene: TRBJ2-1
abundance: -

CDR3nt: TGCGCCAGCAGCAGACGAGCCCCGGGACAGGGGGCGCTTTATGATGGCTACACCTTC
CDR3aa: CASSRRAPGQGALYDGYTF
d_gene: TRBD1
v_gene: TRBV4-3
j_gene: TRBJ1-2
abundance: -

CDR3nt: TGTGCCAGCAGTTTTGAGTATGGGAGGGGGTTAGCCAAAAACATTCAGTACTTC
CDR3aa: CASSFEYGRGLAKNIQYF
d_gene: -
v_gene: TRBV28
j_gene: TRBJ2-4
abundance: -

CDR3nt: TGTGCCAGCAGTTCCTCGAATGAAAAACTGTTTTTT
CDR3aa: CASSSSNEKLFF
d_gene: -
v_gene: TRBV27
j_gene: TRBJ1-4
abundance: -

CDR3nt: TGTGCCAGTAGTATCAGGGGGTCTGGAAACACCATATATTTT
CDR3aa: CASSIRGSGNTIYF
d_gene: TRBD1
v_gene: TRBV19
j_gene: TRBJ1-3
abundance: -

CDR3nt: TGTGCCAGCGCAAGGGGGCAAATCAGGCCCCAGCATTTT
CDR3aa: CASARGQIRPQHF
d_gene: TRBD1
v_gene: TRBV7-8
j_gene: TRBJ1-5
abundance: -

CDR3nt: TGCGCCAGCAGCTTGTTTTTTGCGGACAGGGAAGACACTGAAGCTTTCTTT
CDR3aa: CASSLFFADREDTEAFF
d_gene: TRBD1
v_gene: TRBV5-1
j_gene: TRBJ1-1
abundance: -

CDR3nt: TGCGCCAGCAGGGACACTGGCTACGAGCAGTACTTC
CDR3aa: CASRDTGYEQYF
d_gene: -
v_gene: TRBV10-2
j_gene: TRBJ2-7
abundance: once

CDR3nt: TGCGCCAGCAGCCTATCCGTCGCCGACGAGCAGTACTTC
CDR3aa: CASSLSVADEQYF
d_gene: -
v_gene: TRBV4-1
j_gene: TRBJ2-7
abundance: -

CDR3nt: TGTGCCAGCAGGTGGGACGGAGATTCACCCCTCCACTTT
CDR3aa: CASRWDGDSPLHF
d_gene: -
v_gene: TRBV7-2
j_gene: TRBJ1-6
abundance: once

CDR3nt: TGTGCCAGCTCACCATCGGGGATCGAGGGCTACACCTTC
CDR3aa: CASSPSGIEGYTF
d_gene: -
v_gene: TRBV18
j_gene: TRBJ1-2
abundance: once

CDR3nt: TGTGCCACCAGCAGAGGTGGGAGTTTAGCCAAAAACATTCAGTACTTC
CDR3aa: CATSRGGSLAKNIQYF
d_gene: -
v_gene: TRBV15
j_gene: TRBJ2-4
abundance: few

CDR3nt: TGTGCCAGCAGCGTTACGGGGTCTAACTATGGCTACACCTTC
CDR3aa: CASSVTGSNYGYTF
d_gene: -
v_gene: TRBV9
j_gene: TRBJ1-2
abundance: -

CDR3nt: TGTGCCAGCCTCCGAGTCGCCTACGAGCAGTACTTC
CDR3aa: CASLRVAYEQYF
d_gene: -
v_gene: TRBV25-1
j_gene: TRBJ2-7
abundance: -

CDR3nt: TGTGCCAGCAGTGACGACAGTTACGAGCAGTACTTC
CDR3aa: CASSDDSYEQYF
d_gene: -
v_gene: TRBV2
j_gene: TRBJ2-7
abundance: -

CDR3nt: TGTGCCACCAGTGATCCAACAGGGGGCTGGAGTACGCAGTATTTT
CDR3aa: CATSDPTGGWSTQYF
d_gene: TRBD1
v_gene: TRBV24-1
j_gene: TRBJ2-3
abundance: -

CDR3nt: TGTGCCAGCAGCGGGGGGCCCAGCTCTGGAAACACCATATATTTT
CDR3aa: CASSGGPSSGNTIYF
d_gene: -
v_gene: TRBV9
j_gene: TRBJ1-3
abundance: -

CDR3nt: TGTGCCATCAGTGGGACTAGTTCTACAGCCTCAAATGTAGATACGCAGTATTTT
CDR3aa: CAISGTSSTASNVDTQYF
d_gene: TRBD2
v_gene: TRBV10-3
j_gene: TRBJ2-3
abundance: -

CDR3nt: TGTGCTAGTGGTTTGGTACTGGGGACTAGCGGGGAAAGCTCCTACAATGAGCAGTTCTTC
CDR3aa: CASGLVLGTSGESSYNEQFF
d_gene: TRBD2
v_gene: TRBV12-5
j_gene: TRBJ2-1
abundance: -

CDR3nt: TGTGCCAGCAGCTTACTAGCGGCAGATGGACCCCTCCACTTT
CDR3aa: CASSLLAADGPLHF
d_gene: -
v_gene: TRBV7-9
j_gene: TRBJ1-6
abundance: -

CDR3nt: TGTGCCAGCAGTGGACTAGCGGGAGGAGGGCAGTTCTTC
CDR3aa: CASSGLAGGGQFF
d_gene: TRBD2
v_gene: TRBV25-1
j_gene: TRBJ2-1
abundance: -

CDR3nt: TGCGCCAGCAGCTTCACCACAGGCACCGGGGAGCTGTTTTTT
CDR3aa: CASSFTTGTGELFF
d_gene: -
v_gene: TRBV5-1
j_gene: TRBJ2-2
abundance: -

CDR3nt: TGCGCCAGCAGCCAACAGGGTAACGGTGAGCAGTTCTTC
CDR3aa: CASSQQGNGEQFF
d_gene: -
v_gene: TRBV4-1
j_gene: TRBJ2-1
abundance: -

CDR3nt: TGCGCCAGCAGCCAAGAAGTTTTCTCTGGAAACACCATATATTTT
CDR3aa: CASSQEVFSGNTIYF
d_gene: -
v_gene: TRBV4-1
j_gene: TRBJ1-3
abundance: many

CDR3nt: TGTGCCAGTAGCGGGGGGAGCTCCTACGAGCAGTACTTC
CDR3aa: CASSGGSSYEQYF
d_gene: TRBD2
v_gene: TRBV19
j_gene: TRBJ2-7
abundance: -

CDR3nt: TGTGCCAGCAGCCCAACAGGGGAGCAGCCCCAGCATTTT
CDR3aa: CASSPTGEQPQHF
d_gene: TRBD1
v_gene: TRBV7-8
j_gene: TRBJ1-5
abundance: -

CDR3nt: TGCGCCAGCAGCTTGATGGACAGTCTCAATGAGCAGTTCTTC
CDR3aa: CASSLMDSLNEQFF
d_gene: -
v_gene: TRBV5-1
j_gene: TRBJ2-1
abundance: -

CDR3nt: TGTGCCTCCAGGCTGGGGAGCTCACCCCTCCACTTT
CDR3aa: CASRLGSSPLHF
d_gene: -
v_gene: TRBV19
j_gene: TRBJ1-6
abundance: -

CDR3nt: TGTGCCAGCAGCTTAGCGGGGGGTCAGCCCCAGCATTTT
CDR3aa: CASSLAGGQPQHF
d_gene: -
v_gene: TRBV7-9
j_gene: TRBJ1-5
abundance: -

CDR3nt: TGTGCCATCAGTGACGCGGGAGACACCGGGGAGCTGTTTTTT
CDR3aa: CAISDAGDTGELFF
d_gene: TRBD2
v_gene: TRBV10-3
j_gene: TRBJ2-2
abundance: -

CDR3nt: TGTGCCAGTAGTACCCCAAATTCCCGCCGGTACGAGCAGTACTTC
CDR3aa: CASSTPNSRRYEQYF
d_gene: -
v_gene: TRBV19
j_gene: TRBJ2-7
abundance: few

CDR3nt: TGTGCCAGCAGCCCAAGGGACGGGTTCGGGGATGGCTACACCTTC
CDR3aa: CASSPRDGFGDGYTF
d_gene: -
v_gene: TRBV7-2
j_gene: TRBJ1-2
abundance: -

CDR3nt: TGTGCCAGCGCCACAAGGGTGGGGTCCTACAATGAGCAGTTCTTC
CDR3aa: CASATRVGSYNEQFF
d_gene: -
v_gene: TRBV25-1
j_gene: TRBJ2-1
abundance: once

CDR3nt: TGTGCCACCAGTGACTACACAGGGAAAGGCTACGAGCAGTACTTC
CDR3aa: CATSDYTGKGYEQYF
d_gene: -
v_gene: TRBV24-1
j_gene: TRBJ2-7
abundance: -

CDR3nt: TGTGCCAGCAGAGAGGGACAGTTAAAGGGGACTGAAGCTTTCTTT
CDR3aa: CASREGQLKGTEAFF
d_gene: TRBD1
v_gene: TRBV2
j_gene: TRBJ1-1
abundance: -